These T cell receptor beta chains were read from a single sample in a study of blood T cell repertoires in COVID-19. Some clones are missing from TCRdb's copy, which holds only in-frame ones; the method was immunoSEQ multiplex PCR. The data show a few hundred thousand clones, about nine tenths seen once. Sample: peripheral blood. These receptor sequences come from a man between 18 and 35 years old with active or convalescent COVID-19. Each CDR3 is given with its conserved first and last residue. D genes are given only for firm matches. Not all rows give a size; the values are once, few, many and, for expanded clones, a class.

D gene: TRBD2; V gene: TRBV28; J gene: TRBJ2-1; clone size: .; CDR3 DNA: TGTGCCAGCAGTTTATGGCGGGGACTAGCGGTGACGCACAGAAGCTCCTACAATGAGCAGTTCTTC; CDR3 protein: CASSLWRGLAVTHRSSYNEQFF
D gene: TRBD1; V gene: TRBV29-1; J gene: TRBJ1-2; clone size: once; CDR3 DNA: TGCAGCGACTTGGAAGGGGGCGATGGCTACACCTTC; CDR3 protein: CSDLEGGDGYTF
D gene: TRBD1; V gene: TRBV6-2/TRBV6-3; J gene: TRBJ2-6; clone size: .; CDR3 DNA: TGTGCCAGCAGTTACCGCCAGGGACAGGGGGGCGGCTCTGGGGCCAACGTCCTGACTTTC; CDR3 protein: CASSYRQGQGGGSGANVLTF
D gene: TRBD1; V gene: TRBV5-5; J gene: TRBJ2-7; clone size: few; CDR3 DNA: TGTGCCAGCAGGCCATGGCTAGCACAGGGGGCGCTCGAGCAGTACTTC; CDR3 protein: CASRPWLAQGALEQYF
D gene: TRBD1; V gene: TRBV19; J gene: TRBJ2-5; clone size: once; CDR3 DNA: TGTGCCAGTAGACCCAGGGGGCTGGAGACCCAGTACTTC; CDR3 protein: CASRPRGLETQYF
D gene: TRBD2; V gene: TRBV6-7; J gene: TRBJ2-1; clone size: .; CDR3 DNA: TGTGCCAGCAGTTATGGCTCTAGCGGGCCTACTACCTACAATGAGCAGTTCTTC; CDR3 protein: CASSYGSSGPTTYNEQFF
D gene: .; V gene: TRBV29-1; J gene: TRBJ2-5; clone size: .; CDR3 DNA: TGCAGCGTTGAGGTCCGCGGGGATAGACAAGAGACCCAGTACTTC; CDR3 protein: CSVEVRGDRQETQYF
D gene: TRBD1; V gene: TRBV18; J gene: TRBJ1-2; clone size: .; CDR3 DNA: TGTGCCAGCTCACCCACCGACAGGGAATATCGCTACACCTTC; CDR3 protein: CASSPTDREYRYTF
D gene: TRBD1; V gene: TRBV5-1; J gene: TRBJ2-7; clone size: .; CDR3 DNA: TGCGCCAGCAGCTTGGGACAGGGGGCGTACTTAGACGAGCAGTACTTC; CDR3 protein: CASSLGQGAYLDEQYF
D gene: TRBD1; V gene: TRBV6-4; J gene: TRBJ2-2; clone size: once; CDR3 DNA: TGTGCCAGCAGTGAAACTGGACAGGGGGCGACCGGGGAGCTGTTTTTT; CDR3 protein: CASSETGQGATGELFF
D gene: .; V gene: TRBV9; J gene: TRBJ2-1; clone size: .; CDR3 DNA: TGTGCCAGCAGGGAATTGGACCGGGACTCGAGCAGACATGAGCAGTTCTTC; CDR3 protein: CASRELDRDSSRHEQFF
D gene: TRBD2; V gene: TRBV5-1; J gene: TRBJ2-7; clone size: .; CDR3 DNA: TGCGCCAGCAGCTTGTACGGGGGGTCCTACGAGCAGTACTTC; CDR3 protein: CASSLYGGSYEQYF
D gene: TRBD1; V gene: TRBV4-1; J gene: TRBJ1-2; clone size: .; CDR3 DNA: TGCGCCAGCAGCCAAGAGGGAGAGGGGGCGCGCGGCTACACCTTC; CDR3 protein: CASSQEGEGARGYTF
D gene: .; V gene: TRBV5-1; J gene: TRBJ2-7; clone size: .; CDR3 DNA: TGCGCCAGCAGCTCACAGGTGTACGAGCAGTACTTC; CDR3 protein: CASSSQVYEQYF
D gene: .; V gene: TRBV19; J gene: TRBJ1-5; clone size: .; CDR3 DNA: TGTGCCAGTAGTATAGAAAACAGAGCTTATAGCAATCAGCCCCAGCATTTT; CDR3 protein: CASSIENRAYSNQPQHF
D gene: TRBD2; V gene: TRBV10-3; J gene: TRBJ2-3; clone size: .; CDR3 DNA: TGTGCCATCAGAAAGCTAGCGGGAGACATGGATACGCAGTATTTT; CDR3 protein: CAIRKLAGDMDTQYF
D gene: TRBD2; V gene: TRBV9; J gene: TRBJ2-2; clone size: .; CDR3 DNA: TGTGCCAGCAGCCGGGAGGGCCGGGGCACCGGGGAGCTGTTTTTT; CDR3 protein: CASSREGRGTGELFF
D gene: TRBD1; V gene: TRBV18; J gene: TRBJ2-7; clone size: .; CDR3 DNA: TGTGCCAGCTCACCTGGACAGGGTATCTACGAGCAGTACTTC; CDR3 protein: CASSPGQGIYEQYF
D gene: .; V gene: TRBV6-6; J gene: TRBJ1-5; clone size: few; CDR3 DNA: TGTGCCAGCAGTCGTAGACAGACTAGCAATCAGCCCCAGCATTTT; CDR3 protein: CASSRRQTSNQPQHF
D gene: TRBD2; V gene: TRBV11-2; J gene: TRBJ2-7; clone size: .; CDR3 DNA: TGTGCCAGCAGCTTAGTTGCGGGAGGGCCGAACGAGCAGTACTTC; CDR3 protein: CASSLVAGGPNEQYF
D gene: .; V gene: TRBV5-4; J gene: TRBJ2-1; clone size: .; CDR3 DNA: TGTGCCAGCAGCTTTAGGGGGATCAAGAATGAGCAGTTCTTC; CDR3 protein: CASSFRGIKNEQFF
D gene: .; V gene: TRBV6-4; J gene: TRBJ2-3; clone size: .; CDR3 DNA: TGTGCCAGCTCCAGGGGTGTCACAGATACGCAGTATTTT; CDR3 protein: CASSRGVTDTQYF
D gene: .; V gene: TRBV7-9; J gene: TRBJ2-2; clone size: few; CDR3 DNA: TGTGCCAGCAGCTTAACGGGGGTCGGGGAGCTGTTTTTT; CDR3 protein: CASSLTGVGELFF
D gene: .; V gene: TRBV27; J gene: TRBJ1-5; clone size: .; CDR3 DNA: TGTGCCAGCAGCAACCTACCAGGGGCGGAAAATCAGCCCCAGCATTTT; CDR3 protein: CASSNLPGAENQPQHF
D gene: TRBD2; V gene: TRBV2; J gene: TRBJ2-1; clone size: .; CDR3 DNA: TGTGCCAGCAGTAGCCTAGCGGGAGACAATGAGCAGTTCTTC; CDR3 protein: CASSSLAGDNEQFF
D gene: TRBD2; V gene: TRBV5-1; J gene: TRBJ2-7; clone size: .; CDR3 DNA: TGCGCCAGCAGCTTGCGGGAGGCGGGTTACGAGCAGTACTTC; CDR3 protein: CASSLREAGYEQYF
D gene: TRBD1; V gene: TRBV27; J gene: TRBJ1-5; clone size: .; CDR3 DNA: TGTGCCAGCAGGCGTGCCGGGACAGGTCTTGATCAGCCCCAGCATTTT; CDR3 protein: CASRRAGTGLDQPQHF
D gene: TRBD2; V gene: TRBV7-9; J gene: TRBJ2-7; clone size: .; CDR3 DNA: TGTGCCAGCAGCTTAACTCTAGCGGAAAATTACGAGCAGTACTTC; CDR3 protein: CASSLTLAENYEQYF
D gene: .; V gene: TRBV18; J gene: TRBJ1-4; clone size: .; CDR3 DNA: TGTGCCAGCTCACCGGAGTTGCGTAATGAAAAACTGTTTTTT; CDR3 protein: CASSPELRNEKLFF
D gene: TRBD1; V gene: TRBV9; J gene: TRBJ2-5; clone size: .; CDR3 DNA: TGTGCCAGCAGCGTAGGCGGACAGGGGAGGGAGACCCAGTACTTC; CDR3 protein: CASSVGGQGRETQYF
D gene: TRBD1; V gene: TRBV18; J gene: TRBJ1-2; clone size: .; CDR3 DNA: TGTGCCAGCTCACCTACAGGGGTCGATAACTATGGCTACACCTTC; CDR3 protein: CASSPTGVDNYGYTF
D gene: TRBD1; V gene: TRBV4-3; J gene: TRBJ1-5; clone size: .; CDR3 DNA: TGCGCCAGCAGCCAAGGGACAGGGGGCCGTCAGCCCCAGCATTTT; CDR3 protein: CASSQGTGGRQPQHF
D gene: TRBD1; V gene: TRBV6-6; J gene: TRBJ1-2; clone size: once; CDR3 DNA: TGTGCCAGCAGTTACGCCGGACAGGGAAATGGCTACACCTTC; CDR3 protein: CASSYAGQGNGYTF
D gene: .; V gene: TRBV2; J gene: TRBJ2-7; clone size: once; CDR3 DNA: TGTGCCAGCAGTGAAATGGCAGTGTACGAGCAGTACTTC; CDR3 protein: CASSEMAVYEQYF
D gene: .; V gene: TRBV20-1; J gene: TRBJ1-1; clone size: .; CDR3 DNA: TGCAGTGCTGCGGGGAACACTGAAGCTTTCTTT; CDR3 protein: CSAAGNTEAFF
D gene: TRBD1; V gene: TRBV7-6; J gene: TRBJ1-4; clone size: .; CDR3 DNA: TGTGCCAGCAGCTTAGCGACAGGGGGGAATGAAAAACTGTTTTTT; CDR3 protein: CASSLATGGNEKLFF
D gene: .; V gene: TRBV7-7; J gene: TRBJ1-6; clone size: .; CDR3 DNA: TGTGCCAGCAGCTTAGATCTTCGTTCACCCCTCCACTTT; CDR3 protein: CASSLDLRSPLHF
D gene: .; V gene: TRBV28; J gene: TRBJ1-5; clone size: .; CDR3 DNA: TGTGCCAGCAGTCCGTTCAGGCAGCCCCAGCATTTT; CDR3 protein: CASSPFRQPQHF
D gene: .; V gene: TRBV6-5; J gene: TRBJ1-6; clone size: .; CDR3 DNA: TGTGCCAGCAGTTCCGGGACACCCGATAATTCACCCCTCCACTTT; CDR3 protein: CASSSGTPDNSPLHF
D gene: .; V gene: TRBV2; J gene: TRBJ2-7; clone size: .; CDR3 DNA: TGTGCCAGCAGTGAACAGGCCTACGAGCAGTACTTC; CDR3 protein: CASSEQAYEQYF
D gene: .; V gene: TRBV10-1; J gene: TRBJ2-3; clone size: .; CDR3 DNA: TGCGCCAGCAGTGAGCAAAGGGGAGGTACGCAGTATTTT; CDR3 protein: CASSEQRGGTQYF
D gene: .; V gene: TRBV5-1; J gene: TRBJ1-5; clone size: .; CDR3 DNA: TGCGCCAGCAGCTTGGCCCCAGGGGCTAATCAGCCCCAGCATTTT; CDR3 protein: CASSLAPGANQPQHF
D gene: TRBD2; V gene: TRBV6-6; J gene: TRBJ2-2; clone size: .; CDR3 DNA: TGTGCCAGCAGTCCACGATGGGGACTAGCGGTTACCGGGGAGCTGTTTTTT; CDR3 protein: CASSPRWGLAVTGELFF
D gene: .; V gene: TRBV5-6; J gene: TRBJ1-2; clone size: .; CDR3 DNA: TGTGCCAGCAACGTGAGGGTTTTCACGTCTAACTATGGCTACACCTTC; CDR3 protein: CASNVRVFTSNYGYTF
D gene: TRBD1; V gene: TRBV6-6; J gene: TRBJ2-7; clone size: .; CDR3 DNA: TGTGCCAGCAGTTACTCGCGACAGGGGGCCTACGAGCAGTACTTC; CDR3 protein: CASSYSRQGAYEQYF
D gene: .; V gene: TRBV5-1; J gene: TRBJ2-7; clone size: .; CDR3 DNA: TGCGCCAGCAGCTTGAAACAGGACGCCGTGATGTACTTC; CDR3 protein: CASSLKQDAVMYF
D gene: .; V gene: TRBV29-1; J gene: TRBJ1-1; clone size: .; CDR3 DNA: TGCAGCGTTGAAGCAAGGAGCACTGAAGCTTTCTTT; CDR3 protein: CSVEARSTEAFF
D gene: .; V gene: TRBV21-1; J gene: TRBJ1-4; clone size: .; CDR3 DNA: TGTGCCAGCAGCCTCAAAGCGACAGGGGCTATCGAAAAACTGTTTTTT; CDR3 protein: CASSLKATGAIEKLFF
D gene: TRBD2; V gene: TRBV15; J gene: TRBJ2-7; clone size: .; CDR3 DNA: TGTGCCACCAGCAGCCCTAGCGGGAGCAGGTACGAGCAGTACTTC; CDR3 protein: CATSSPSGSRYEQYF
D gene: TRBD1; V gene: TRBV19; J gene: TRBJ1-1; clone size: .; CDR3 DNA: TGTGCCAGTAGTTCCAGCCAACAGGGGGCGAGTAACACTGAAGCTTTCTTT; CDR3 protein: CASSSSQQGASNTEAFF